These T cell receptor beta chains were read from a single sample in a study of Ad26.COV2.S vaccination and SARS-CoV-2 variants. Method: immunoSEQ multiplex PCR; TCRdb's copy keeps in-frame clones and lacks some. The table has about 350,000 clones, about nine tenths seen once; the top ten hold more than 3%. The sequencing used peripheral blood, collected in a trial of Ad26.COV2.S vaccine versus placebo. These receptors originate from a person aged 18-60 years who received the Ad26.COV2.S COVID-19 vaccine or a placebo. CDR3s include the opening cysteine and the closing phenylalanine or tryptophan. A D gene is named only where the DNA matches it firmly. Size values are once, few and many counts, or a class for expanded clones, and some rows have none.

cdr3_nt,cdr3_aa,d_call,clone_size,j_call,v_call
TGTGCCACCGCCACAGGAACTAGCGGGGCCTACAATGAGCAGTTCTTC,CATATGTSGAYNEQFF,TRBD2,NA,TRBJ2-1,TRBV24-1
TGTGCCAGCTCACCGGGGACAGGAAACACCATATATTTT,CASSPGTGNTIYF,NA,NA,TRBJ1-3,TRBV18
TGCGCCAGCAGCCCTAGGGGCCTGGGTGGCTACACCTTC,CASSPRGLGGYTF,NA,NA,TRBJ1-2,TRBV4-1
TGCGCCAGCAGCCAAGATTGGACAGGGTCAGGAAACACCATATATTTT,CASSQDWTGSGNTIYF,TRBD1,NA,TRBJ1-3,TRBV4-1
TGCAGCGTTGAAGATAGGACAGCGAACACTGAAGCTTTCTTT,CSVEDRTANTEAFF,NA,few,TRBJ1-1,TRBV29-1
TGTGCCAGCAGTCCTCAGGGGGCGGGAGGAAACACCATATATTTT,CASSPQGAGGNTIYF,TRBD1,NA,TRBJ1-3,TRBV2
TGTGCCAGCAGCGAAATGGGGGCCGTACGCACAGATACGCAGTATTTT,CASSEMGAVRTDTQYF,NA,NA,TRBJ2-3,TRBV9
TGTGCCAGCAGCTTACCGGGGCGCGAATCACCCCTCCACTTT,CASSLPGRESPLHF,NA,NA,TRBJ1-6,TRBV7-9
TGCAGCGTTGGACTTAGGGGCACAGATACGCAGTATTTT,CSVGLRGTDTQYF,NA,NA,TRBJ2-3,TRBV29-1
TGTGCCATCAGTGACCCGGATGAAAACTATGGCTACACCTTC,CAISDPDENYGYTF,NA,NA,TRBJ1-2,TRBV10-3
TGTGCCAGTAGTGGACACCACGACCCCTACAATGAGCAGTTCTTC,CASSGHHDPYNEQFF,NA,NA,TRBJ2-1,TRBV19
TGTGCCTGGAACCCGGGAGGCGGAGGCACAGATACGCAGTATTTT,CAWNPGGGGTDTQYF,TRBD2,NA,TRBJ2-3,TRBV30
TGTGCCAGCAGCCCCCGGGCAGTCTCCTACGAGCAGTACTTC,CASSPRAVSYEQYF,NA,NA,TRBJ2-7,TRBV14
TGTGCCTGGAGTGACGGGGGGACCTACACCTTC,CAWSDGGTYTF,NA,once,TRBJ1-2,TRBV30
TGCGCCAGCAGCTTCAGGGGGCGGGAAAAACTGTTTTTT,CASSFRGREKLFF,TRBD1,NA,TRBJ1-4,TRBV5-1
TGTGCCAGCAGTTGGCGGCGGGGCGAGCAGTTCTTC,CASSWRRGEQFF,NA,NA,TRBJ2-1,TRBV27
TGTGCCTGGAGCCAGGGGTTGGTGAGTGAAAAACTGTTTTTT,CAWSQGLVSEKLFF,NA,NA,TRBJ1-4,TRBV30
TGTGCCAGCTCACCCCTCGGGGGGGGTTCGGGAATGAACACTGAAGCTTTCTTT,CASSPLGGGSGMNTEAFF,NA,NA,TRBJ1-1,TRBV18
TGCGCCAGCAGCGTCCGGGACAGGGATTCTGAAGCTTTCTTT,CASSVRDRDSEAFF,TRBD1,NA,TRBJ1-1,TRBV5-1
TGTGCCAGCAGCCAGGCAGGGGGCTCGGGAACTAATGAAAAACTGTTTTTT,CASSQAGGSGTNEKLFF,TRBD1,NA,TRBJ1-4,TRBV4-2
TGTGCCTGGAGTCTTAGCGGGGGGGATACTACGCAGTATTTT,CAWSLSGGDTTQYF,TRBD2,NA,TRBJ2-3,TRBV30
TGTGCCTGTGAGGGTGCTTTCTTT,CACEGAFF,NA,NA,TRBJ1-1,TRBV30
TGTGCCAGCAGGACTGGACAGGGCGATGAGCAGTTCTTC,CASRTGQGDEQFF,TRBD1,NA,TRBJ2-1,TRBV6-5
TGTGCCAGCTCACCACCGGGGTATGGCTACACCTTC,CASSPPGYGYTF,NA,NA,TRBJ1-2,TRBV18
TGTGCCAGCAGCAGAGGACAGGGAGTACAGCCCCAGCATTTT,CASSRGQGVQPQHF,TRBD1,NA,TRBJ1-5,TRBV7-9
TGTGCCATCCACCCCTCGGGGACAGGGAATCAGCCCCAGCATTTT,CAIHPSGTGNQPQHF,TRBD1,NA,TRBJ1-5,TRBV10-3
TGTGCCAGCAGTGTAACTACCTACGAGCAGTACTTC,CASSVTTYEQYF,NA,once,TRBJ2-7,TRBV25-1
TGTGCCAGCAGAGCAGAGCCGTCTAGCGGGGGGAACATTCAGTACTTC,CASRAEPSSGGNIQYF,TRBD2,once,TRBJ2-4,TRBV3-1/TRBV3-2
TGTGCCAGCAGCTCCTACAGGGGGCTTAACACCGGGGAGCTGTTTTTT,CASSSYRGLNTGELFF,TRBD1,NA,TRBJ2-2,TRBV7-9
TGTGCCAGCAGCCCGTCGACAGGGGCGAGGGTCGGGGAGCTGTTTTTT,CASSPSTGARVGELFF,TRBD1,once,TRBJ2-2,TRBV9
TGTGCCAGCAGTTACCGGGACAGGTCACACGAGCAGTACTTC,CASSYRDRSHEQYF,TRBD1,NA,TRBJ2-7,TRBV6-5
TGTGCCAGTAGTTCTCGGTCGTCGGATGAGCAGTTCTTC,CASSSRSSDEQFF,NA,NA,TRBJ2-1,TRBV19
TGTGCCAGCAGTTACGGGGGGGTAACGACTTCACCCCTCCACTTT,CASSYGGVTTSPLHF,NA,NA,TRBJ1-6,TRBV6-5
TGCGCCAGCAGCCCATCTGGGTCTAACTATGGCTACACCTTC,CASSPSGSNYGYTF,NA,NA,TRBJ1-2,TRBV5-1
TGTGCCAGCAGCTTAGAGCTAAGCAATCAGCCCCAGCATTTT,CASSLELSNQPQHF,NA,NA,TRBJ1-5,TRBV7-9
TGTGCCAGCAGCGTAGAGGGAGCGGGGCTCTACGAGCAGTACTTC,CASSVEGAGLYEQYF,TRBD2,NA,TRBJ2-7,TRBV9
TGTGCCAGCAGCCCCCAGGTTATTAGCGGGGGCTTCTACAATGAGCAGTTCTTC,CASSPQVISGGFYNEQFF,TRBD2,NA,TRBJ2-1,TRBV7-9
TGTGCCAGTAGTATAGTACCCGCCGAAAAACTGTTTTTT,CASSIVPAEKLFF,NA,NA,TRBJ1-4,TRBV19
TGTGCCAGCAGTGCTTGGGTGAACACTGAAGCTTTCTTT,CASSAWVNTEAFF,NA,once,TRBJ1-1,TRBV6-4
TGTGCCAGCAGCGTAGGGGGCCGGGCCGGCTACACCTTC,CASSVGGRAGYTF,NA,NA,TRBJ1-2,TRBV9